This T cell receptor beta chain was obtained from a study of identical twins. Germline lookup yields CDR1 SGHKS and CDR2 YYEKEE (reference sequence). The CDR3 spans 11 residues. Trimming took off 4 bases at V and 10 bases at J, with 11 bases between the two ends. General study results and limits: Cross-sectional statistics, not tracking of the same donors, supported the conclusions. High-abundance cord blood beta clonotypes had fewer insertions; memory repertoires showed none.

With template switching, a universal primer site was added, and the cDNA carried unique molecular identifiers. MiXCR, run by TCRdb on the 5' RACE reads, gives a single entry per CDR3 protein. This sample yields 420,000 or so distinct CDR3 sequences, of which roughly 18% are seen a single time; approximately 12% belongs to the top ten. Every donor was a healthy Caucasian. This clonotype occurred many times. Its antigen is unknown. The chain joins TRBV5-5 to TRBJ2-5; a weak D match, TRBD2 (6 bases). Sequenced: naive T cells sorted from blood. The TCR comes from a man aged 45-60 years in good health. For the CDR3, the DNA is TGTGCCAGCAGCAGACCGGGAGACCAGTACTTC. It yields the protein CASSRPGDQYF.